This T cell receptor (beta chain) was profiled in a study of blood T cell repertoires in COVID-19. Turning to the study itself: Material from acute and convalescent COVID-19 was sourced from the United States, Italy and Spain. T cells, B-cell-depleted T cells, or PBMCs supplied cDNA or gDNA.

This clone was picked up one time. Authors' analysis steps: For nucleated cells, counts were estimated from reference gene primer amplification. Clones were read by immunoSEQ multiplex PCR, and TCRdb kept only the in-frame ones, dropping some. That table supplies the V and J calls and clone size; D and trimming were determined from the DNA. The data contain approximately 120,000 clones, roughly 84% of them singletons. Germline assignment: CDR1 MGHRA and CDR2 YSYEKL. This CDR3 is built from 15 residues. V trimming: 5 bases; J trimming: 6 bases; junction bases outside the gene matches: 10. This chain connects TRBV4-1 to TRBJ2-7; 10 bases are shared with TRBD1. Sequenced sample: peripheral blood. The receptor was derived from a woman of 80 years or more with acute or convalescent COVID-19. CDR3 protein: CASSVRDRGAGEQYF. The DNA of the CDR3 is TGCGCCAGCAGCGTCCGGGACAGGGGCGCAGGCGAGCAGTACTTC.